This record concerns one TCR beta chain sequence. Its antigen is still unknown. This sample was taken from a study of shared clonotypes between healthy human individuals. Repertoires were generated with immunoSEQ multiplex PCR, while TCRdb's copy carries only in-frame clones and drops some. Of around 200,000 clones in the sample, approximately 70% were seen once. Germline lookup yields CDR1 SGHRS and CDR2 YFSETQ. The CDR3 spans 16 residues. The germline V and J ends were trimmed by 4 bases and 0 bases, with 16 bases remaining between them. General study results and limits: Few donors limited the genetic and exposure-history diversity represented.

The origin of this receptor is a man aged 25 to 40 in good health. The sequenced sample was memory CD4+ T cells sorted from blood. Documented subset: CD45RA-negative fraction. The chain uses TRBV5-1 and TRBJ2-5, with D uncertain. CDR3 sequence reads: CASSPASAAYQETQYF. CDR3 DNA: TGCGCCAGCAGCCCTGCCTCGGCAGCCTACCAAGAGACCCAGTACTTC. The entire variable domain, with the rest obtained from reference TRBV5-1 and TRBJ2-5, is as follows: KAGVTQTPRYLIKTRGQQVTLSCSPISGHRSVSWYQQTPGQGLQFLFEYFSETQRNKGNFPGRFSGRQFSNSRSEMNVSTLELGDSALYLCASSPASAAYQETQYFGPGTRLLVL.